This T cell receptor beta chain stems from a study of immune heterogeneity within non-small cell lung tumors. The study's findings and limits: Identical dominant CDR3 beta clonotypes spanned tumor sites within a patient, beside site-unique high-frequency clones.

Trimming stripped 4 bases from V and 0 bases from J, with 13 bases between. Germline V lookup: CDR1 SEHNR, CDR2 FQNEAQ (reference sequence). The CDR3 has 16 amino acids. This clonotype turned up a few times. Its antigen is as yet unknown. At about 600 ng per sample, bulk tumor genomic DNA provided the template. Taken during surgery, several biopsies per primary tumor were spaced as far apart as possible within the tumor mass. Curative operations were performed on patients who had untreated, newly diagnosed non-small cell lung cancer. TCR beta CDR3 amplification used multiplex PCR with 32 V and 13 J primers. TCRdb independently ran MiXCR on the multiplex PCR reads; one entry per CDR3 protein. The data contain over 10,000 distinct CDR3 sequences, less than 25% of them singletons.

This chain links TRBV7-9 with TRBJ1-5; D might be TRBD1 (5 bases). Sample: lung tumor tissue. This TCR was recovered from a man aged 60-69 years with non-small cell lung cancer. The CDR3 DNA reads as TGTGCCAGCAGCTCCACTATCGGGGCTAGCAATCAGCCCCAGCATTTT. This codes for CASSSTIGASNQPQHF.